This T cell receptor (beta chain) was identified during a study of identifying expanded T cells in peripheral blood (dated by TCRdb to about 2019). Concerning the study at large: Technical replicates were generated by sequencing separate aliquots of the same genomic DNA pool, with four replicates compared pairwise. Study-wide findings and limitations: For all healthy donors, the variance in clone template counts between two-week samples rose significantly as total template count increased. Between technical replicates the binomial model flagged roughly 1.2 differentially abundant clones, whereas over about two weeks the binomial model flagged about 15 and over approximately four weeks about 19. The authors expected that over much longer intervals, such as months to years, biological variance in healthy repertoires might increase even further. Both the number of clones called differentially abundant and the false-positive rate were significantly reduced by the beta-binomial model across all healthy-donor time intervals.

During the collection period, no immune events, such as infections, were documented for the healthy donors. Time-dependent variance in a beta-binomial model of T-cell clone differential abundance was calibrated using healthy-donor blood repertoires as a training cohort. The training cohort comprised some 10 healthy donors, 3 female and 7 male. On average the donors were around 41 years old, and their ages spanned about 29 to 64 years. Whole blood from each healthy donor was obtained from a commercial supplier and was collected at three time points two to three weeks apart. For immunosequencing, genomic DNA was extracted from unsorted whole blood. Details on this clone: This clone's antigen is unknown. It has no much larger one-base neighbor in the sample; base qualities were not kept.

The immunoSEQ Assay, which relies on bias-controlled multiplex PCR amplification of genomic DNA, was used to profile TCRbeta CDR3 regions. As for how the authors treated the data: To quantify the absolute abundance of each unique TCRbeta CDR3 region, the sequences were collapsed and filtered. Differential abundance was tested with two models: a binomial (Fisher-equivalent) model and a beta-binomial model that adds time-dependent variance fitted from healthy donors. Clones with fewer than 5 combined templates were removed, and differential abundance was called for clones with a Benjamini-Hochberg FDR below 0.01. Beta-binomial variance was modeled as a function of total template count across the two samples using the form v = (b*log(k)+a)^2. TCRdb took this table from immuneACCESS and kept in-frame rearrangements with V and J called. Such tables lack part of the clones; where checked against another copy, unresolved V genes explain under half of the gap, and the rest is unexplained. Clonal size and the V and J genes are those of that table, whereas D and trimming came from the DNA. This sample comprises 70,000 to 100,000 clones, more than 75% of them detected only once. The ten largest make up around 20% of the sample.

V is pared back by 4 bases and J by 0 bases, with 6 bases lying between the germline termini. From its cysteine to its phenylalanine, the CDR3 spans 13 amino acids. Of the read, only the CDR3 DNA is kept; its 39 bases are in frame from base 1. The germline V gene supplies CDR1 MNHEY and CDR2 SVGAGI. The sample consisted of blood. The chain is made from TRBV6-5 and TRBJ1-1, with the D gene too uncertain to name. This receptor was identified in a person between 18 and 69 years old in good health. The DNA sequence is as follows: TGTGCCAGCAGTTGGGCCTTGAACACTGAAGCTTTCTTT. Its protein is CASSWALNTEAFF.